These 16 T cell receptor beta chains came from one sample sequenced in a study of post-analysis software for immune sequencing data. These receptors' targets are unknown. Sequencing libraries made from TCR beta cDNA carried unique molecular identifiers. TCRdb reprocessed the PCR reads via MiXCR and lists one record per CDR3 protein. The profile covers around 200,000 distinct CDR3 sequences, with over 25% appearing a single time and more than 3% taken by the ten largest. Study results and caveats: Several TRBV segments occurring more often in patients than controls included TRBV5-6, TRBV5-1 and TRBV20-1.

Sequenced material: blood. These receptors were obtained from a girl aged 2-17 years with multiple sclerosis.

Here the CDR3 DNA reads TGTGCCAGCCCGGGTTCACCCCTCCACTTT. Amino acids: CASPGSPLHF. The genes are TRBV27 and TRBJ1-6, with unresolved D. The CDR3 spans 10 residues. From germline, CDR1 is MNHEY and CDR2 SMNVEV (reference sequence). V lost 8 bases and J 9 bases, leaving 5 bases between the germline ends.

This clonotype has at least ten counts. This chain joins TRBV7-9 and TRBJ2-5, with D hard to call. Germline CDR1 reads SEHNR; CDR2 reads FQNEAQ (reference sequence). V lost 6 bases and J lost 2, with 16 bases in between. The CDR3 consists of 15 residues. The DNA for the CDR3 is TGTGCCAGCAGTGACTCAAACCGGCAGCAAGAGACCCAGTACTTC. This translates into CASSDSNRQQETQYF.

This chain connects TRBV5-1 to TRBJ1-3; the D is unclear. Per germline, CDR1 SGHRS and CDR2 YFSETQ. V was clipped by 4 bases and J by 4 bases, with 18 bases between them. CDR3 length equals 16 residues. The CDR3 bases are TGCGCCAGCAGCCCGGGAGGCAATTTGGGAGGAAACACCATATATTTT. Amino acids: CASSPGGNLGGNTIYF.

For this clonotype: A clone one base away is much larger, so this may be a read error. The chain carries TRBV7-9 and TRBJ2-1; the D gene is possibly TRBD2 (6 bases). The CDR3 loop spans 13 amino acids. The germline CDR1 and CDR2 sequences are SEHNR and FQNEAQ (reference sequence). The ends were cut back, 1 base at V and 9 bases at J, with 10 bases in the middle. CDR3 DNA: TGTGCCAGCAGCTTAGGTCCCGGGGGTGAGCAGTTCTTC. This sequence encodes CASSLGPGGEQFF. The complete variable domain, with remaining parts taken from reference TRBV7-9 and TRBJ2-1, reads DTGVSQNPRHKITKRGQNVTFRCDPISEHNRLYWYRQTLGQGPEFLTYFQNEAQLEKSRLLSDRFSAERPKGSFSTLEIQRTEQGDSAMYLCASSLGPGGEQFFGPGTRLTVL.

There are many counts of this clonotype. This rearrangement joins TRBV6-1 to TRBJ2-7; TRBD1 matches 9 bases. After removal of 7 bases from V and 2 bases from J, the junction contained 9 bases not matched to a gene. CDR3 size: 15 residues. Germline CDR1 MNHNS, CDR2 SASEGT. For the CDR3, the DNA is TGTGCCAGCACAGAAACCGGGACAGGGACCTACGAGCAGTACTTC. Amino acids: CASTETGTGTYEQYF.

In this sample, this clonotype turned up a few times. The gene calls are TRBV18 and TRBJ2-7; no firm D call. The CDR3 has 15 amino acids. The V gene's germline CDR1 is KGHSH and CDR2 LQKENI. V was trimmed by 3 bases and J by 2 bases, leaving 14 bases between them. The CDR3 spells CASSPRTASPYEQYF. The CDR3 DNA sequence: TGTGCCAGCTCACCTCGAACAGCCTCCCCCTACGAGCAGTACTTC. The full variable domain, rest sourced from reference TRBV18 and TRBJ2-7, is NAGVMQNPRHLVRRRGQEARLRCSPMKGHSHVYWYRQLPEEGLKFMVYLQKENIIDESGMPKERFSAEFPKEGPSILRIQQVVRGDSAAYFCASSPRTASPYEQYFGPGTRLTVT.

This clonotype was detected only once. A much larger clone is a single base away; this may be a read error. The chain joins TRBV20-1 to TRBJ1-5; D is unclear. The CDR3 consists of 12 residues. Germline V gene data show CDR1 as DFQATT and CDR2 as SNEGSKA (reference sequence). Here the CDR3 DNA reads TGCAGTGCTAGAGATGACCGTCAGCCCCGGCATTTT. Its translation is CSARDDRQPRHF.

Concerning this clonotype itself: This may be a read error, as it is one base from a much larger clone. V usage is TRBV6-5 and J usage is TRBJ2-1; 7 nucleotides match TRBD2. V lost 4 bases, J lost 5 bases, and 17 bases stayed unmatched. Germline CDR1 MNHEY, CDR2 SVGAGI. The CDR3 is made up of 18 amino acids. CDR3 DNA sequence: TGTGCCAGCAGTTGCTCGATACTAGCGAGAGCCCTAGACAATGAGCAGTTCTTC. Translation gives CASSCSILARALDNEQFF.

This chain uses TRBV28 with TRBJ2-7; D might be TRBD1 (6 bases). The germline CDR1 and CDR2 sequences are MDHEN and SYDVKM. Trimming removed 7 bases from V and 2 bases from J, with 18 bases in between. The CDR3 totals 15 residues. CDR3 in DNA: TGTGCCAGCACCACAGGACAGCATCGTACCTACGAGCAGTACTTC. Amino acids: CASTTGQHRTYEQYF.

The genes are TRBV5-1 and TRBJ2-4; TRBD2 might be the D (6 bases). Between the trimmed V and J ends, which lost 1 base and 0 bases, there was a span of 14 bases. From germline, CDR1 is SGHRS and CDR2 YFSETQ. The CDR3 extends over 17 amino acids. The CDR3 nucleotides read TGCGCCAGCAGCTTGTACAGCTGGGGACTAGCCAAAAACATTCAGTACTTC. It yields the protein CASSLYSWGLAKNIQYF.

The rearrangement links TRBV6-1 to TRBJ1-1, with 7 bases lining up with TRBD1. Germline V gene lookup returns CDR1 MNHNS and CDR2 SASEGT. V shed 8 bases and J 0 bases; nucleotides not matched to a gene: 3. The CDR3 spans 13 residues. The CDR3 spells CASQGGLNTEAFF. The CDR3 coding sequence is TGTGCCAGCCAGGGGGGTCTGAACACTGAAGCTTTCTTT.

In its sample, this clonotype was seen a few times. Sequence at one end of the junction differs from germline and may be a read error. The DNA for the CDR3 is TGTGCTAGCAGCTTCTCCAGCGGGGGCTACAATGAGCAGTTCTTC. Translation gives CASSFSSGGYNEQFF. J is TRBJ2-1 and V is TRBV7-7; 8 nucleotides agree with TRBD2. Germline V lookup: CDR1 SSHAT, CDR2 FNYEAQ (reference sequence). The CDR3 covers 15 residues.

This clonotype has just a few counts. This chain connects TRBV28 to TRBJ2-1; 14 bases line up with TRBD2. This CDR3 comprises 18 residues. Per germline, CDR1 MDHEN and CDR2 SYDVKM. The J segment lost 4 bases and the V segment lost 0 bases, leaving 5 bases of the junction unmatched. The CDR3: CASSLWWGLAGEYNEQFF. Here the CDR3 DNA reads TGTGCCAGCAGTTTATGGTGGGGACTAGCGGGAGAGTACAATGAGCAGTTCTTC.

This clonotype was detected a few times. The rearrangement uses TRBV29-1 and TRBJ1-1; D is possibly TRBD1 (6 bases). This CDR3 is 15 amino acids long. CDR1 is SQVTM, CDR2 ANQGSEA, per germline. V was cut by 1 base and J by 1 base, with 13 bases left in between. CDR3 bases: TGCAGCGTTGAAGTGTTCGGACAGACGAACACTGAAGCTTTCTTT. Its protein product is CSVEVFGQTNTEAFF. Filled out from reference TRBV29-1 and TRBJ1-1, the complete variable domain reads SAVISQKPSRDICQRGTSLTIQCQVDSQVTMMFWYRQQPGQSLTLIATANQGSEATYESGFVIDKFPISRPNLTFSTLTVSNMSPEDSSIYLCSVEVFGQTNTEAFFGQGTRLTVV.

The table lists this clonotype with many counts. This chain joins TRBV29-1 and TRBJ2-1; D call uncertain. There are 13 residues in the CDR3. With 3 bases removed from V and 0 bases from J, the gap between germline ends came to 6 bases. Looked up from germline, CDR1 is SQVTM and CDR2 is ANQGSEA. CDR3 nucleotide sequence: TGCAGCGTTGATGCTAGCTCCTACAATGAGCAGTTCTTC. Encoded protein: CSVDASSYNEQFF.

This clonotype was picked up one time. This chain connects TRBV12-3 or TRBV12-4 to TRBJ2-3, with D unresolved. This CDR3 has 16 amino acids. V lost 7 bases to trimming and J lost 6 bases, with 23 bases between them. The CDR3 nucleotides are TGTGCCAGCACTATTGGTCTTAGTCTTTTTTACGATACGCAGTATTTT. This sequence encodes CASTIGLSLFYDTQYF.